The rows below give T cell receptor beta chains drawn from one sample of a study of cytomegalovirus exposure and HLA in healthy donors. Profiling relied on immunoSEQ multiplex PCR, and the TCRdb table lists in-frame clones only, not all of them. The sample includes about 140,000 clones, 60% to 80% seen only once; the top ten take under 2%. The source material was PBMCs. Source of these receptors: a female donor in good health and CMV-seronegative. Both conserved end residues are part of each CDR3. Fields, in order: clone size, J gene, D gene, V gene, CDR3 protein, CDR3 DNA. The D gene is left open where the match is weak. Clone size is not always given. Where it is, it says once, few, many or a class for expanded clones.

clone size: .
J gene: TRBJ2-1
D gene: .
V gene: TRBV19
CDR3 protein: CASSIGQGTVRRYNEQFF
CDR3 DNA: TGTGCCAGTAGTATAGGTCAGGGAACGGTCCGACGCTACAATGAGCAGTTCTTC

clone size: .
J gene: TRBJ2-7
D gene: .
V gene: TRBV2
CDR3 protein: CASSVEGKQYF
CDR3 DNA: TGTGCCAGCAGTGTTGAGGGTAAGCAGTACTTC

clone size: .
J gene: TRBJ2-2
D gene: .
V gene: TRBV7-8
CDR3 protein: CASSFDRLSSGELFF
CDR3 DNA: TGTGCCAGCAGCTTTGATAGGTTGTCTAGCGGGGAGCTGTTTTTT

clone size: .
J gene: TRBJ1-6
D gene: .
V gene: TRBV5-6
CDR3 protein: CASSPGVGVSPLHF
CDR3 DNA: TGTGCCAGCAGCCCGGGGGTCGGGGTTTCACCCCTCCACTTT

clone size: .
J gene: TRBJ2-5
D gene: TRBD2
V gene: TRBV19
CDR3 protein: CASSPPGLAGTETQYF
CDR3 DNA: TGTGCCAGTAGTCCACCGGGACTAGCGGGGACAGAGACCCAGTACTTC

clone size: .
J gene: TRBJ2-7
D gene: TRBD2
V gene: TRBV7-3
CDR3 protein: CASSLGASGSYEQYF
CDR3 DNA: TGTGCCAGCAGCTTAGGGGCTAGCGGAAGTTACGAGCAGTACTTC

clone size: .
J gene: TRBJ1-1
D gene: TRBD1
V gene: TRBV5-1
CDR3 protein: CASSSGQGNTEAFF
CDR3 DNA: TGCGCCAGCAGCTCTGGACAGGGGAACACTGAAGCTTTCTTT

clone size: .
J gene: TRBJ1-5
D gene: TRBD1
V gene: TRBV6-5
CDR3 protein: CASRVDRAGGQPQHF
CDR3 DNA: TGTGCCAGCAGAGTCGACAGGGCCGGGGGTCAGCCCCAGCATTTT

clone size: .
J gene: TRBJ1-2
D gene: .
V gene: TRBV10-3
CDR3 protein: CAISPQGNYGYTF
CDR3 DNA: TGTGCCATCAGTCCGCAGGGAAACTATGGCTACACCTTC

clone size: .
J gene: TRBJ2-1
D gene: TRBD2
V gene: TRBV10-3
CDR3 protein: CAISEPAGGYNEQFF
CDR3 DNA: TGTGCCATCAGTGAGCCAGCGGGAGGCTACAATGAGCAGTTCTTC

clone size: .
J gene: TRBJ1-1
D gene: .
V gene: TRBV7-9
CDR3 protein: CSSSSTVNRAEAFF
CDR3 DNA: TGTTCCAGCAGCTCCACTGTTAACAGAGCTGAAGCTTTCTTT

clone size: .
J gene: TRBJ1-5
D gene: .
V gene: TRBV27
CDR3 protein: CASSFPGVEVHQPQHF
CDR3 DNA: TGTGCCAGCAGTTTCCCAGGGGTGGAGGTGCATCAGCCCCAGCATTTT

clone size: .
J gene: TRBJ2-7
D gene: .
V gene: TRBV27
CDR3 protein: CASSFSVGAEEQYF
CDR3 DNA: TGTGCCAGCAGTTTTAGTGTAGGGGCGGAGGAGCAGTACTTC

clone size: .
J gene: TRBJ2-5
D gene: .
V gene: TRBV7-2
CDR3 protein: CASSLEHVGETQYF
CDR3 DNA: TGTGCCAGCAGCTTAGAACACGTCGGGGAGACCCAGTACTTC

clone size: .
J gene: TRBJ1-2
D gene: .
V gene: TRBV6-6
CDR3 protein: CASSYSMTGPSYGYTF
CDR3 DNA: TGTGCCAGCAGTTACTCGATGACAGGCCCCTCCTATGGCTACACCTTC

clone size: .
J gene: TRBJ1-5
D gene: TRBD1
V gene: TRBV27
CDR3 protein: CASSSGQGSTQPQHF
CDR3 DNA: TGTGCCAGCAGTTCCGGACAGGGATCTACTCAGCCCCAGCATTTT

clone size: .
J gene: TRBJ2-1
D gene: TRBD2
V gene: TRBV10-1
CDR3 protein: CASSRDWQRGEQFF
CDR3 DNA: TGCGCCAGCAGCCGGGACTGGCAGCGGGGTGAGCAGTTCTTC

clone size: .
J gene: TRBJ2-7
D gene: .
V gene: TRBV7-6
CDR3 protein: CASSETGTLYEQYF
CDR3 DNA: TGTGCCAGCAGCGAAACCGGGACACTTTACGAGCAGTACTTC

clone size: .
J gene: TRBJ1-2
D gene: TRBD1
V gene: TRBV6-6
CDR3 protein: CASSSQQGKENYGYTF
CDR3 DNA: TGTGCCAGCAGTTCCCAACAGGGGAAGGAAAACTATGGCTACACCTTC

clone size: few
J gene: TRBJ2-3
D gene: TRBD2
V gene: TRBV5-1
CDR3 protein: CASSFERDTDTQYF
CDR3 DNA: TGCGCCAGCAGCTTCGAGCGGGACACAGATACGCAGTATTTT

clone size: .
J gene: TRBJ2-3
D gene: TRBD2
V gene: TRBV2
CDR3 protein: CASRGTSGGASDTQYF
CDR3 DNA: TGTGCCAGCAGGGGTACTAGCGGGGGGGCCTCAGATACGCAGTATTTT

clone size: .
J gene: TRBJ2-3
D gene: .
V gene: TRBV9
CDR3 protein: CASSVALFGAPSTDTQYF
CDR3 DNA: TGTGCCAGCAGCGTAGCCCTATTTGGGGCCCCTAGCACAGATACGCAGTATTTT

clone size: few
J gene: TRBJ1-2
D gene: TRBD1
V gene: TRBV28
CDR3 protein: CASTSGQGYGYTF
CDR3 DNA: TGTGCCAGCACCTCGGGACAGGGCTATGGCTACACCTTC

clone size: .
J gene: TRBJ2-2
D gene: TRBD1
V gene: TRBV28
CDR3 protein: CASSLDRGDTGELFF
CDR3 DNA: TGTGCCAGCAGTCTTGACAGGGGGGACACCGGGGAGCTGTTTTTT

clone size: .
J gene: TRBJ2-1
D gene: TRBD2
V gene: TRBV29-1
CDR3 protein: CSGGPGGPRNEQFF
CDR3 DNA: TGCAGCGGTGGTCCGGGAGGGCCCCGCAATGAGCAGTTCTTC

clone size: few
J gene: TRBJ2-3
D gene: TRBD2
V gene: TRBV7-9
CDR3 protein: CASSPGLADTDTQYF
CDR3 DNA: TGTGCCAGCAGCCCCGGACTAGCCGACACAGATACGCAGTATTTT

clone size: .
J gene: TRBJ1-1
D gene: TRBD1
V gene: TRBV19
CDR3 protein: CASSIEVWGTANTEAFF
CDR3 DNA: TGTGCCAGTAGTATAGAGGTATGGGGGACAGCGAACACTGAAGCTTTCTTT

clone size: few
J gene: TRBJ1-1
D gene: TRBD1
V gene: TRBV19
CDR3 protein: CASSLGTALNTEAFF
CDR3 DNA: TGTGCCAGTAGCCTCGGGACAGCCTTAAACACTGAAGCTTTCTTT

clone size: .
J gene: TRBJ1-5
D gene: TRBD1
V gene: TRBV11-2
CDR3 protein: CASSPETGGQPQHF
CDR3 DNA: TGTGCCAGCAGCCCGGAGACAGGGGGTCAGCCCCAGCATTTT

clone size: .
J gene: TRBJ1-1
D gene: .
V gene: TRBV5-3
CDR3 protein: CARSLARRQNTEAFF
CDR3 DNA: TGTGCCAGAAGCTTGGCTAGACGCCAGAACACTGAAGCTTTCTTT

clone size: .
J gene: TRBJ2-1
D gene: TRBD2
V gene: TRBV7-3
CDR3 protein: CASSPGLAANEQFF
CDR3 DNA: TGTGCCAGCAGCCCCGGACTAGCGGCCAATGAGCAGTTCTTC

clone size: .
J gene: TRBJ1-5
D gene: TRBD1
V gene: TRBV19
CDR3 protein: CASSPYQGAGQPQHF
CDR3 DNA: TGTGCCAGTAGTCCTTACCAGGGGGCCGGCCAGCCCCAGCATTTT

clone size: .
J gene: TRBJ1-4
D gene: .
V gene: TRBV5-5
CDR3 protein: CASSLGGFRGNEKLFF
CDR3 DNA: TGTGCCAGCAGCTTGGGAGGCTTCAGGGGTAACGAAAAACTGTTTTTT

clone size: .
J gene: TRBJ2-1
D gene: TRBD2
V gene: TRBV9
CDR3 protein: CASSGRGAGPSYNEQFF
CDR3 DNA: TGTGCCAGCAGCGGGAGGGGAGCGGGACCCTCCTACAATGAGCAGTTCTTC

clone size: .
J gene: TRBJ1-4
D gene: .
V gene: TRBV5-1
CDR3 protein: CASSLEGRGGANEKLFF
CDR3 DNA: TGCGCCAGCAGCTTGGAGGGACGGGGGGGAGCTAATGAAAAACTGTTTTTT

clone size: few
J gene: TRBJ1-2
D gene: TRBD1
V gene: TRBV5-4
CDR3 protein: CASSFQGARYGYTF
CDR3 DNA: TGTGCCAGCAGCTTTCAGGGGGCGCGGTATGGCTACACCTTC

clone size: .
J gene: TRBJ1-5
D gene: TRBD1
V gene: TRBV7-2
CDR3 protein: CASSGQGAPNQPQHF
CDR3 DNA: TGTGCCAGCAGCGGGCAGGGGGCCCCCAATCAGCCCCAGCATTTT

clone size: few
J gene: TRBJ1-5
D gene: TRBD1
V gene: TRBV18
CDR3 protein: CASSGTGRNQPQHF
CDR3 DNA: TGTGCCAGCTCAGGGACAGGGAGGAATCAGCCCCAGCATTTT

clone size: .
J gene: TRBJ2-7
D gene: TRBD1
V gene: TRBV5-1
CDR3 protein: CASSLLTGVTYEQYF
CDR3 DNA: TGCGCCAGCAGCTTATTGACAGGGGTTACCTACGAGCAGTACTTC

clone size: .
J gene: TRBJ1-1
D gene: .
V gene: TRBV15
CDR3 protein: CATSRAQGTEAFF
CDR3 DNA: TGTGCCACCAGCAGGGCCCAGGGCACTGAAGCTTTCTTT

clone size: .
J gene: TRBJ1-3
D gene: TRBD1
V gene: TRBV7-2
CDR3 protein: CASSSEGQGGNTIYF
CDR3 DNA: TGTGCCAGCAGCTCCGAGGGACAGGGTGGAAACACCATATATTTT

clone size: few
J gene: TRBJ1-4
D gene: TRBD1
V gene: TRBV6-6
CDR3 protein: CASSSPGQGSEKLFF
CDR3 DNA: TGTGCCAGCAGTTCTCCGGGACAGGGCTCCGAAAAACTGTTTTTT

clone size: .
J gene: TRBJ1-5
D gene: TRBD1
V gene: TRBV19
CDR3 protein: CASSIDLRGQGYQPQHF
CDR3 DNA: TGTGCCAGTAGTATAGATCTAAGGGGACAGGGATATCAGCCCCAGCATTTT

clone size: once
J gene: TRBJ2-5
D gene: .
V gene: TRBV5-1
CDR3 protein: CASSTAKVGETQYF
CDR3 DNA: TGCGCCAGCAGCACTGCTAAGGTCGGGGAGACCCAGTACTTC

clone size: .
J gene: TRBJ2-7
D gene: TRBD2
V gene: TRBV19
CDR3 protein: CASSIDTSGGSYEQYF
CDR3 DNA: TGTGCCAGTAGTATAGATACTAGCGGGGGATCCTACGAGCAGTACTTC

clone size: .
J gene: TRBJ1-4
D gene: .
V gene: TRBV7-6
CDR3 protein: CASSLGAPGNSVSNEKLFF
CDR3 DNA: TGTGCCAGCAGCCTGGGGGCGCCAGGGAATAGTGTGTCTAATGAAAAACTGTTTTTT

clone size: .
J gene: TRBJ2-5
D gene: .
V gene: TRBV28
CDR3 protein: CASSLTSTGGQETQYF
CDR3 DNA: TGTGCCAGCAGTTTAACTAGCACAGGAGGGCAAGAGACCCAGTACTTC

clone size: .
J gene: TRBJ2-5
D gene: .
V gene: TRBV5-4
CDR3 protein: CASSLAMGASETQYF
CDR3 DNA: TGTGCCAGTAGCTTGGCCATGGGGGCGTCCGAGACCCAGTACTTC

clone size: .
J gene: TRBJ1-3
D gene: TRBD1
V gene: TRBV7-3
CDR3 protein: CASSLNQGARDTIYF
CDR3 DNA: TGTGCCAGCAGCTTAAATCAGGGGGCGCGGGACACCATATATTTT

clone size: .
J gene: TRBJ2-7
D gene: TRBD1
V gene: TRBV5-1
CDR3 protein: CASSLTGGDYEQYF
CDR3 DNA: TGCGCCAGCAGCTTGACAGGGGGCGACTACGAGCAGTACTTC

clone size: .
J gene: TRBJ1-3
D gene: .
V gene: TRBV2
CDR3 protein: CASGGTQGSGNTIYF
CDR3 DNA: TGTGCCAGCGGGGGGACCCAGGGCTCTGGAAACACCATATATTTT

clone size: .
J gene: TRBJ2-2
D gene: TRBD2
V gene: TRBV27
CDR3 protein: CASSFYPGLAVTGELFF
CDR3 DNA: TGTGCCAGCAGTTTCTACCCGGGACTAGCGGTCACCGGGGAGCTGTTTTTT

clone size: .
J gene: TRBJ1-5
D gene: TRBD1
V gene: TRBV6-1
CDR3 protein: CASRWTGGDQPQHF
CDR3 DNA: TGTGCCAGCCGATGGACAGGGGGCGATCAGCCCCAGCATTTT

clone size: .
J gene: TRBJ2-7
D gene: .
V gene: TRBV4-1
CDR3 protein: CASSQASAGYSYEQYF
CDR3 DNA: TGCGCCAGCAGCCAAGCCTCTGCAGGGTACTCCTACGAGCAGTACTTC